The 21 T cell receptor beta chains reported below all come from one sample, sequenced in a study of T cells after yellow fever vaccination. TCRdb reanalysed the 5' RACE reads using MiXCR and keeps one entry per CDR3 protein. Counted here are around 310,000 distinct CDR3 sequences, approximately 4% occurring once; the ten biggest clones make up less than 20%. Material: PBMCs, obtained 15 days after the yellow fever booster vaccination. These TCRs come from a young man who received the YFV17D yellow fever vaccine.

The sample holds a few counts of this clonotype. The chain uses TRBV4-2 and TRBJ1-2; 8 bases map to TRBD1. The germline V gene encodes CDR1 LGHNA and CDR2 YNFKEQ. The junction had 7 bases not matched to a gene; V was cut back by 8 bases and J by 2 bases. The CDR3 runs 14 residues. CDR3 loop: CASATQGENYGYTF. CDR3 nucleotides: TGTGCCAGCGCTACACAGGGGGAAAACTATGGCTACACCTTC.

This clonotype has just a few counts. The rearrangement links TRBV5-4 to TRBJ1-6, with D tentatively TRBD1 (6 bases). The germline V gene encodes CDR1 SGHNT and CDR2 YYREEE (reference sequence). The V and J ends lost 3 bases and 7 bases respectively, with 14 bases between them. The length of the CDR3 is 15 residues. The CDR3 coding sequence is TGTGCCAGCAGCTCCAACAGGGAGGGGAATTCACCCCTCCACTTT. Its translation: CASSSNREGNSPLHF.

This sequence joins TRBV3-1 and TRBJ1-1; D gene ambiguous. Between the trimmed V and J ends, which lost 1 base and 4 bases, there was a span of 7 bases. The CDR3 is made up of 13 amino acids. From germline, CDR1 is LGHDT and CDR2 YNNKEL (reference sequence). CDR3 sequence: CASSQGERTEAFF. CDR3 DNA: TGTGCCAGCAGCCAAGGGGAGCGCACTGAAGCTTTCTTT.

About this clonotype: The junction departs from germline at one end; a sequencing error may be responsible. The chain employs TRBV12-3 or TRBV12-4 and TRBJ2-7; TRBD1 matches 7 bases. This CDR3 is built from 16 residues. DNA for the CDR3: TGTGCCAGCAGTCTTGGCCAAGGGACAGTTTTATACGAGGAGTACTTC. Translating gives CASSLGQGTVLYEEYF.

The chain has TRBV12-3 or TRBV12-4 and TRBJ1-2, with D uncertain. This CDR3 has 12 amino acids. V lost 6 bases, J lost 8 bases, and 13 bases lay in between. The CDR3 nucleotides read TGTGCCAGCAGGTTCAAGGGCGGAGGCTACACCTTC. This codes for CASRFKGGGYTF.

This clonotype showed up many times. The chain links TRBV6-5 to TRBJ1-4; no clear D gene. CDR1 MNHEY and CDR2 SVGAGI come from the germline V gene. Trimming shortened V by 2 bases and J by 6 bases, and 13 bases separated the two germline ends. This CDR3 has 15 residues. CDR3 in amino acids: CASSYGRTDYEKLFF. The CDR3 coding sequence is TGTGCCAGCAGTTACGGACGGACGGACTATGAAAAACTGTTTTTT.

This chain joins TRBV20-1 and TRBJ1-3; no clear D. The CDR3 contains 14 residues. V gave up 3 bases and J gave up 0 bases, with 9 bases separating them. Germline loops: CDR1 DFQATT, CDR2 SNEGSKA (reference sequence). CDR3 nucleotides: TGCAGTGCTAGCCAATTTTTCTCTGGAAACACCATATATTTT. This encodes CSASQFFSGNTIYF.

The genes are TRBV10-3 and TRBJ2-5; 11 nucleotides line up with TRBD2. In germline, CDR1 is ENHRY, CDR2 SYGVKD. This CDR3 spans 16 amino acids. J was trimmed by 3 bases and V by 0 bases; bases with no gene match: 3. The CDR3 reads CAISESLAGGKETQYF. CDR3 bases: TGTGCCATCAGTGAGTCTCTAGCGGGGGGAAAAGAGACCCAGTACTTC.

This chain links TRBV5-6 with TRBJ1-2, with 7 nucleotides matching TRBD1. J lost 7 bases, V lost 4 bases, and 10 bases had no gene match. Germline V gene sequence: CDR1 SGHDT, CDR2 YYEEEE. This CDR3 comprises 14 residues. In nucleotides, the CDR3 is TGTGCCAGCAGCCCGACAGGGAATCCGGCTGGCTACACCTTC. Translating gives CASSPTGNPAGYTF.

The chain has TRBV7-9 and TRBJ1-1; D unclear. Germline V gives CDR1 SEHNR, CDR2 FQNEAQ (reference sequence). The CDR3 runs to 16 residues. The V end was cut by 0 bases, the J end by 1 base, with 12 bases between. CDR3 amino acids: CASSLALGNRNTEAFF. The CDR3 nucleotides are TGTGCCAGCAGCTTAGCGCTTGGGAATCGGAACACTGAAGCTTTCTTT.

This clonotype was detected a few times. The chain links TRBV9 to TRBJ2-5; no definite D call. The CDR3 extends over 14 amino acids. Between the trimmed V and J ends, which lost 0 bases and 1 base, there was a span of 7 bases. CDR1 and CDR2 (germline): SGDLS, YYNGEE. The CDR3 DNA reads as TGTGCCAGCAGCGTAGGGCACCGCCAAGAGACCCAGTACTTC. Its translation is CASSVGHRQETQYF.

This clonotype was seen many times. CDR3 in DNA: TGTGCCAGCAGCTTAGGTGACCAAACCGGAGAGACCCAGTACTTC. Its translation is CASSLGDQTGETQYF. The V call is TRBV7-9, the J call TRBJ2-5; D uncertain. V was trimmed by 1 base and J by 4 bases, leaving 13 bases between them. In germline, CDR1 is SEHNR, CDR2 FQNEAQ (reference sequence). The CDR3 length is 15 residues.

This clonotype appeared a few times. The CDR3 DNA is TGTGCCAGCAGCTTACCCGGGACAGGAGGTGATCAGCCCCAGCATTTT. It translates to CASSLPGTGGDQPQHF. V usage is TRBV7-8 and J usage is TRBJ1-5; 8 nucleotides agree with TRBD1. In germline, CDR1 is SGHVS, CDR2 FQNEAQ. Trimming cost V 2 bases and J 5 bases; bases outside gene matches: 8. The CDR3 loop spans 16 amino acids.

This clonotype was observed a handful of times. The chain is built from TRBV28 and TRBJ2-7; 15 positions match TRBD2. With 8 bases clipped from V and 6 bases from J, the junction kept 8 bases outside the gene matches. The CDR3 consists of 15 residues. Germline lookup yields CDR1 MDHEN and CDR2 SYDVKM. CDR3 protein: CASGNGLAGGVEQYV. The CDR3, as DNA: TGTGCCAGCGGAAACGGACTAGCGGGGGGGGTCGAGCAGTACGTC.

In its sample, this clonotype was seen a few times. The chain has TRBV19 and TRBJ2-5, with D perhaps TRBD2 (6 bases). The CDR3 contains 15 residues. Trimming shortened V by 3 bases and J by 6 bases, and 17 bases separated the two germline ends. The germline V gene has CDR1 LNHDA and CDR2 SQIVND (reference sequence). As DNA, the CDR3 is TGTGCCAGTAGTATCGGAGGAGGGGCGGGGAAGACCCAGTACTTC. Its translation is CASSIGGGAGKTQYF.

In its sample, this clonotype was seen a few times. The chain uses TRBV10-1 and TRBJ2-1, with D uncertain. Germline V CDR1 and CDR2: WNHNN, SYGVQD (reference sequence). The germline V and J ends were trimmed by 3 bases and 5 bases, with 8 bases remaining between them. This CDR3 has 13 residues. CDR3 in amino acids: CASSDLPHNEQFF. The CDR3, as DNA: TGCGCCAGCAGTGATCTACCACACAATGAGCAGTTCTTC.

V is TRBV19 and J is TRBJ1-2; TRBD1 is a possible D gene (6 bases). The V end lost 7 bases, the J end lost 2 bases, and 17 bases lay between the germline ends. Germline CDR1 LNHDA, CDR2 SQIVND (reference sequence). The CDR3 has 15 amino acids. CDR3 residues: CASNLRQGRNYGYTF. The CDR3 nucleotides are TGTGCCAGTAACCTTAGGCAGGGGAGGAACTATGGCTACACCTTC.

In this sample, this clonotype turned up many times. The CDR3 bases are TGTGCCACCAGCAGTAACCCATTGTCAGATACGCAGTATTTT. As protein: CATSSNPLSDTQYF. The rearrangement links TRBV15 to TRBJ2-3; D gene unclear. The V end was cut by 3 bases, the J end by 4 bases, with 11 bases between. Germline V gene lookup returns CDR1 LNHNV and CDR2 YYDKDF (reference sequence). CDR3 length equals 14 residues. Complete variable domain (other parts from reference TRBV15 and TRBJ2-3): DAMVIQNPRYQVTQFGKPVTLSCSQTLNHNVMYWYQQKSSQAPKLLFHYYDKDFNNEADTPDNFQSRRPNTSFCFLDIRSPGLGDTAMYLCATSSNPLSDTQYFGPGTRLTVL.

The chain recombines TRBV7-2 with TRBJ2-3, with 11 bases lining up with TRBD1. CDR1 and CDR2 (germline): SGHTA, FQGNSA. This CDR3 comprises 13 residues. The trim removed 4 bases at V and 15 bases at J, leaving 9 bases unmatched. CDR3 DNA: TGTGCCAGCAGCTCTCGCTCGGGACAGGGGGGTTATTTT. It encodes CASSSRSGQGGYF.

This clonotype was counted a few times. The rearrangement uses TRBV28 and TRBJ2-2, with D uncertain. V was clipped by 5 bases and J by 8 bases, with 9 bases between them. This CDR3 has 12 amino acids. Per germline, CDR1 MDHEN and CDR2 SYDVKM. CDR3 sequence: CASSPLVGELFF. The CDR3 DNA is TGTGCCAGCAGTCCCCTTGTTGGGGAGCTGTTTTTT.

Many counts were recorded for this clonotype. The chain employs TRBV12-3 or TRBV12-4 and TRBJ2-5; TRBD2 aligns across 7 bases. V lost 2 bases and J lost 4; bases outside the gene matches: 4. The CDR3 loop spans 14 amino acids. The CDR3 sequence: CASSLRPSGETQYF. The CDR3 DNA follows: TGTGCCAGCAGTTTAAGGCCTAGCGGAGAGACCCAGTACTTC.